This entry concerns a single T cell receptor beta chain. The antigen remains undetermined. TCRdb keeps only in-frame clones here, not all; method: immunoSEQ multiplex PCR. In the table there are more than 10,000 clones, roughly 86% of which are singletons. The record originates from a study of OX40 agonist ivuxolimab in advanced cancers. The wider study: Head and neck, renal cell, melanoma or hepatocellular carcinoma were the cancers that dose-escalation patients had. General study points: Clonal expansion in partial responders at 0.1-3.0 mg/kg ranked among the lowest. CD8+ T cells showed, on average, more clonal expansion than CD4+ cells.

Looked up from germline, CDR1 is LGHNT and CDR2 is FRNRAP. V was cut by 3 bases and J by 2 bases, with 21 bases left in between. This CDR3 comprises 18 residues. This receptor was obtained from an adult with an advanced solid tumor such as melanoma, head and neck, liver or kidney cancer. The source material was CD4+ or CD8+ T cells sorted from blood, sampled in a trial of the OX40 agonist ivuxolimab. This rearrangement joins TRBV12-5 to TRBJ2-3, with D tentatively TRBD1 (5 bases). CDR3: CASGLSWGRSPSTDTQYF. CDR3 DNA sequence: TGTGCTAGTGGTTTATCGTGGGGCAGGAGCCCCTCCACAGATACGCAGTATTTT.